This TCR beta chain stems from a study of blood T cell repertoires in COVID-19. Only in-frame clones appear in the TCRdb table, and some are missing; sequencing was by immunoSEQ multiplex PCR. The repertoire has tens of thousands of clones, roughly 84% of them found once; the top ten carry 2.5%. Sequenced material: peripheral blood. The clonotype was recovered from a man aged 45-65 years with acute or convalescent COVID-19.

In nucleotides, the CDR3 is TGTGCCAGCAGCTTTCTGGGACAGGGATCCTACGAGCAGTACTTC. Amino acid sequence: CASSFLGQGSYEQYF. The V and J genes are TRBV5-4 and TRBJ2-7; 9 positions agree with TRBD1. The CDR3 covers 15 residues. The germline V gene has CDR1 SGHNT and CDR2 YYREEE (reference sequence). Losses at the gene ends were 2 bases for V and 1 base for J; bases not matched to a gene: 4. Combining the CDR3 with reference TRBV5-4 and TRBJ2-7 gives the whole variable domain ETGVTQSPTHLIKTRGQQVTLRCSSQSGHNTVSWYQQALGQGPQFIFQYYREEENGRGNFPPRFSGLQFPNYSSELNVNALELDDSALYLCASSFLGQGSYEQYFGPGTRLTVT.